Here is one T cell receptor beta chain with its context. Its antigen remains unidentified. Per-nucleotide qualities are absent, and no much larger clonotype sits a single base away. The germline V gene specifies MNHNS as CDR1 and SASEGT as CDR2. Trimming removed 3 bases from V and 0 bases from J; the gene matches leave 8 bases unexplained. From its cysteine to its phenylalanine, the CDR3 spans 18 amino acids. Only CDR3 DNA remains: 54 bases, in frame from the first base. Participants in the prospective study were enrolled through a virtual design, were aged about 18 to 90 years, and lived in roughly 24 United States geographic areas. In the prospective study, participants were assigned to cohorts based on the clinical history participants reported in a screening survey and a study questionnaire. Recovered participants in ImmuneRACE Cohort 3 were defined as having two consecutive negative NP/OP PCR tests, clearance from a healthcare professional, or resolution of symptoms. Each participant in the prospective study had whole blood, serum and a nasopharyngeal or oropharyngeal swab collected by mobile phlebotomists. Over a roughly 2-month period, participants in the prospective study had the option of providing additional blood draws and questionnaires. Blood samples from the prospective study were shipped frozen or at room temperature prior to DNA extraction.

The sample originates from a study of blood T cell repertoires in COVID-19 (dated by TCRdb to between 2020 and 2021). With regard to the full study: Collaborator samples came from the United States, Italy and Spain and covered acute and convalescent phases of COVID-19. The material from the prospective study consisted of cDNA or gDNA derived from T cells, B-cell-depleted T cells, or PBMCs. The dataset comprised deeply sampled blood TCRbeta repertoires from subjects exposed to, actively infected with, or recovered from COVID-19. The repertoires were released in a freely available public database meant as a resource for research on the immune response to SARS-CoV-2. Samples came from the ongoing ImmuneRACE study (first 160 participants) plus 1,254 subjects from 6 global collaborators. Sample metadata almost always included a de-identified subject ID, COVID-19 status, age in years and sex. HLA class I and class II types, where available, came from metadata supplied by the sample provider rather than from assay-based typing.

TCRbeta CDR3 regions were amplified from genomic DNA using the immunoSEQ Assay, a bias-controlled multiplex PCR. Regarding the original processing steps: Nucleated cell counts per sample were estimated from amplification of reference gene primers within the assay. Sequence reads were collapsed and filtered to measure the absolute abundance of every unique TCRbeta CDR3 rearrangement. Productive Simpson clonality was computed per sample as the square root of Simpson's diversity index over productive rearrangements. Held by TCRdb, this immuneACCESS table contains in-frame sequences only and omits some clones. Under half of the omission traces to an unresolved V gene where checked; the cause of the rest is unknown. The DNA gave D and trimming, while V, J and clone size come from that table. Here the sample has fewer than 200,000 clones; roughly 85% occur a single time. Of the sample, approximately 9% is held by the ten largest clones.

What the authors observed across the whole study: How much clinical and demographic metadata was included differed by source and by participant, and the metadata was provided uncurated.

The clonotype was recovered from a woman younger than 35 who had recovered from COVID-19. The V gene is TRBV6-1 and the J gene is TRBJ2-7; 13 central nucleotides agree with TRBD2. Sequenced: PBMCs or T cells enriched from blood (not recorded which). The CDR3 protein: CASSDGLAGELSSYEQYF. The DNA sequence reads TGTGCCAGCAGTGACGGACTAGCGGGAGAGCTAAGCTCCTACGAGCAGTACTTC.